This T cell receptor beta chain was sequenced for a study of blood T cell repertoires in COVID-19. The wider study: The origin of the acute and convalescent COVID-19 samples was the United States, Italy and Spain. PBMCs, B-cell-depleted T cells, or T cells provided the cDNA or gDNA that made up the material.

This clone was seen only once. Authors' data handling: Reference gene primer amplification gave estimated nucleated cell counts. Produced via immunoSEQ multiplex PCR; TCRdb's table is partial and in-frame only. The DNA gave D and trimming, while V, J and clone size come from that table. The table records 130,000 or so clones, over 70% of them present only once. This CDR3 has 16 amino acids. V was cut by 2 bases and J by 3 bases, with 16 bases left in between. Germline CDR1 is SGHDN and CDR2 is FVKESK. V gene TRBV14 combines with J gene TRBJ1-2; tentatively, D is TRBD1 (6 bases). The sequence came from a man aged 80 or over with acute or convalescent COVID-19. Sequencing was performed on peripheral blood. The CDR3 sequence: CASSQLRTATDYGYTF. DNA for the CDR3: TGTGCCAGCAGCCAACTTCGGACAGCTACTGACTATGGCTACACCTTC.